Sequencing of this TCR beta chain was carried out in a study of cytomegalovirus exposure and HLA in healthy donors. Overall study results and limits: Published work reported that the classifier diagnosed cytomegalovirus status with high specificity and sensitivity.

Sequencing was performed with immunoSEQ multiplex PCR; in TCRdb, only in-frame clones are kept and a portion is missing. The profile shows 70,000 to 80,000 clones, 94% of them singletons. From the roughly 120-subject validation cohort, which was separate from the roughly 710-subject first cohort, the donors were drawn. A note on this clone: Its matching antigen is unknown.

The sequenced sample consisted of PBMCs. This TCR was sampled from a woman in her late teens or twenties in good health and CMV-seronegative.

CDR3 region: CSVPIVRGGEETQYF. DNA for the CDR3: TGCAGCGTTCCAATAGTACGGGGTGGGGAAGAGACCCAGTACTTC. The chain uses TRBV29-1 and TRBJ2-5, with D possibly being TRBD2 (5 bases). The CDR3 covers 15 residues. The germline CDR1 and CDR2 sequences are SQVTM and ANQGSEA. The V gene lost 5 bases and the J gene lost 3 bases, with 19 bases spanning the gap.